The 32 T cell receptor beta chains presented below share a single source sample, sequenced in a study of blood T cell repertoires in COVID-19. Clones were sequenced by immunoSEQ multiplex PCR, and TCRdb holds only the in-frame ones, with some missing. The profile shows fewer than 200,000 clones, approximately 83% of them singletons. The sample was peripheral blood. The receptors were sampled from an elderly woman with active or convalescent COVID-19.

In this sample, this clone turned up a few times. The V and J genes are TRBV7-9 and TRBJ2-3, with 9 bases matching TRBD2. Germline V gives CDR1 SEHNR, CDR2 FQNEAQ (reference sequence). The CDR3 spans 16 residues. Losses at the gene ends were 1 base for V and 2 bases for J; bases not matched to a gene: 4. DNA of the CDR3: TGTGCCAGCAGCTTAGGGGCTAGCGGGGACACAGATACGCAGTATTTT. This translates into CASSLGASGDTDTQYF.

The chain recombines TRBV4-3 with TRBJ2-1; TRBD2 might be the D (6 bases). Germline V CDR1 and CDR2: LGHNA, YSLEER. This CDR3 is built from 16 residues. V was pared by 1 base and J by 4 bases, with 14 bases between. This chain's CDR3 is CASSQGNSGKYNEQFF. CDR3 sequence (DNA): TGCGCCAGCAGCCAAGGGAATAGCGGCAAGTACAATGAGCAGTTCTTC.

V is TRBV29-1 and J is TRBJ1-1; 7 bases agree with TRBD1. V gave up 4 bases and J gave up 0 bases; unmatched junction bases: 5. Germline V gene lookup returns CDR1 SQVTM and CDR2 ANQGSEA. The CDR3 has 14 amino acids. CDR3 nucleotides: TGCAGCGTTGTATCCCAGGGGGTGAACACTGAAGCTTTCTTT. Residues: CSVVSQGVNTEAFF.

The chain links TRBV5-1 to TRBJ1-4, with 10 bases that match TRBD1. This CDR3 comprises 14 residues. CDR1 SGHRS and CDR2 YFSETQ come from the germline V gene. With V trimmed by 4 bases and J by 8 bases, 5 bases remained unmatched. The CDR3 nucleotides are TGCGCCAGCAGCGATGACAGGGGGCGAGAAAAACTGTTTTTT. It is translated as CASSDDRGREKLFF.

This chain links TRBV6-5 with TRBJ2-7; TRBD1 matches 8 bases. Germline CDR1 MNHEY, CDR2 SVGAGI. J lost 6 bases, V lost 5 bases, and 12 bases had no gene match. This CDR3 region has 15 residues. The CDR3 reads CASSISGTGRVEQYF. The CDR3 DNA follows: TGTGCCAGCAGTATATCCGGGACAGGACGGGTCGAGCAGTACTTC.

The chain links TRBV6-4 to TRBJ1-1; D call uncertain. CDR3 length: 15 amino acids. With 4 bases removed from V and 1 base from J, the gap between germline ends came to 13 bases. Germline V gives CDR1 MRHNA, CDR2 SNTAGT. CDR3 region: CASSGPDTPNTEAFF. The DNA of the CDR3 is TGTGCCAGCAGTGGCCCCGACACCCCGAACACTGAAGCTTTCTTT.

The count of this clone is one. CDR3 loop: CASSPMGDRAYEQYF. Written as DNA, the CDR3 is TGTGCCAGCTCACCAATGGGGGACAGGGCCTACGAGCAGTACTTC. The V and J genes are TRBV18 and TRBJ2-7, with 9 nucleotides matching TRBD1. CDR1 is KGHSH and CDR2 is LQKENI in the germline V gene. This CDR3 is 15 amino acids long. The V segment lost 2 bases and the J segment 2 bases; nucleotides outside the gene matches: 4.

This chain joins TRBV7-9 and TRBJ2-5; no clear D gene. The V gene's germline CDR1 is SEHNR and CDR2 FQNEAQ (reference sequence). Trimming took 10 bases from V and 4 from J, leaving 22 bases between them. CDR3 length equals 15 residues. CDR3 in DNA: TGTGCCACGCTAAAAGATCAGGCAATCCTAGAGACCCAGTACTTC. Protein product: CATLKDQAILETQYF.

The gene calls are TRBV6-5 and TRBJ1-1, with D maybe TRBD1 (6 bases). Trimming pared 10 bases from V and 3 bases from J, leaving 18 bases between. This CDR3 contains 14 residues. CDR1 and CDR2 (germline): MNHEY, SVGAGI. CDR3 coding DNA: TGTGCCACAATCTCGGCCGGGGGGCACACTGAAGCTTTCTTT. Its translation is CATISAGGHTEAFF.

This chain links TRBV5-1 with TRBJ1-4, with D unresolved. V lost 0 bases and J lost 0, with 6 bases in between. CDR1 and CDR2 (germline): SGHRS, YFSETQ. The CDR3 spans 15 residues. Written as DNA, the CDR3 is TGCGCCAGCAGCTTGGGGCTTGCAACTAATGAAAAACTGTTTTTT. This translates into CASSLGLATNEKLFF.

This chain links TRBV6-2 or TRBV6-3 with TRBJ1-3, with 7 bases lining up with TRBD1. The CDR3 loop spans 16 amino acids. The germline gives CDR1 MNHEY, CDR2 SVGEGT. V shed 2 bases and J 0 bases; nucleotides not matched to a gene: 4. The CDR3 is CASSYGQVYSGNTIYF. The CDR3 region has the DNA TGTGCCAGCAGTTACGGACAGGTCTACTCTGGAAACACCATATATTTT.

This chain links TRBV12-1 with TRBJ1-2; the table's D call TRBD1 went unverified against the DNA. TRBV12-1 is labeled a pseudogene. The CDR3 consists of 14 residues. The CDR3 reads CASSFNRANYGYTF. The CDR3 nucleotides are TGTGCCAGCAGCTTTAACAGGGCGAACTATGGCTACACCTTC.

V and J are TRBV4-1 and TRBJ1-2; D perhaps matches TRBD1 (6 bases). In germline, CDR1 is MGHRA, CDR2 YSYEKL. V lost 4 bases, J lost 2 bases, and 14 bases lay in between. The CDR3 length is 15 residues. The CDR3 here is CASSPRLGQNYGYTF. CDR3 nucleotide sequence: TGCGCCAGCAGCCCAAGATTAGGACAGAACTATGGCTACACCTTC.

The chain uses TRBV4-1 and TRBJ2-1; 8 nucleotides match TRBD2. The CDR3 is 17 residues long. The junction had 6 bases not matched to a gene; V was cut back by 1 base and J by 1 base. CDR1 is MGHRA, CDR2 YSYEKL, per germline. The CDR3 reads CASSQGGGGGSYNEQFF. In DNA, the CDR3 is TGCGCCAGCAGCCAAGGTGGGGGCGGGGGGTCCTACAATGAGCAGTTCTTC.

This clone came up a few times. The chain joins TRBV7-9 to TRBJ1-4, with D possibly being TRBD1 (6 bases). Germline assignment: CDR1 SEHNR and CDR2 FQNEAQ (reference sequence). V shed 4 bases and J shed 5 bases, with 14 bases lying between them. This CDR3 region has 15 residues. CDR3 nucleotides: TGTGCCAGCAGCTACCCGACAGGCGGCAATGAAAAACTGTTTTTT. It specifies CASSYPTGGNEKLFF.

The rearrangement uses TRBV6-1 and TRBJ2-6; D gene ambiguous. V was clipped by 2 bases and J by 2 bases, with 10 bases between them. The CDR3 has 16 residues. The germline V gene has CDR1 MNHNS and CDR2 SASEGT. The DNA for the CDR3 is TGTGCCAGCAGTGAATCCGGGTTGGCTGGGGCCAACGTCCTGACTTTC. It yields the protein CASSESGLAGANVLTF.

The rearrangement uses TRBV3-1 (or the pseudogene TRBV3-2) and TRBJ1-1; TRBD1 matches at 9 bases. V trimming: 3 bases; J trimming: 7 bases; junction bases outside the gene matches: 9. The CDR3 is 15 amino acids. Germline V gene sequence: CDR1 LGHDT, CDR2 YNNKEL (reference sequence). CDR3 nucleotide sequence: TGTGCCAGCAGCCAGCCCTGGACAGGGGAACTTGAAGCTTTCTTT. It is translated as CASSQPWTGELEAFF.

This clone was found once. This chain links TRBV6-5 with TRBJ1-3; no clear D. The CDR3 has 15 residues. Germline-derived CDR1 and CDR2 are MNHEY and SVGAGI. V was trimmed by 5 bases and J by 0 bases, leaving 11 bases between them. The CDR3 nucleotides read TGTGCCAGCAGTCAGCCCGGGTTCTCTGGAAACACCATATATTTT. This sequence encodes CASSQPGFSGNTIYF.

This clone was seen a handful of times. The V call is TRBV7-9, the J call TRBJ1-3; D possibly corresponds to TRBD1 (5 bases). Germline V gene data show CDR1 as SEHNR and CDR2 as FQNEAQ (reference sequence). This CDR3 has 16 amino acids. V dropped 4 bases and J dropped 1 base, with 14 bases sitting between them. CDR3: CASSYTDRQSGNTIYF. The CDR3 nucleotides read TGTGCCAGCAGCTATACAGACAGACAATCTGGAAACACCATATATTTT.

The chain employs TRBV12-5 and TRBJ1-1; D possibly corresponds to TRBD1 (6 bases). This CDR3 is built from 11 residues. Trimming took 6 bases from V and 10 from J, leaving 12 bases between them. CDR1 is LGHNT, CDR2 FRNRAP, per germline. This CDR3 is CASGRGGSAFF. CDR3 DNA: TGTGCTAGTGGAAGGGGGGGTTCAGCTTTCTTT.

The CDR3 loop reads CASSIGQGYMNTEAFF. In DNA, the CDR3 is TGTGCCAGTAGTATAGGCCAGGGTTACATGAACACTGAAGCTTTCTTT. This chain uses TRBV19 with TRBJ1-1; D may be TRBD1 (5 bases). Per the germline V gene, CDR1 is LNHDA and CDR2 is SQIVND (reference sequence). V gave up 1 base and J gave up 0 bases, with 12 bases separating them. This CDR3 contains 16 residues.

The J gene is TRBJ1-3, the V gene TRBV2, with TRBD1 matching over 7 bases. Germline V gene data show CDR1 as SNHLY and CDR2 as FYNNEI. This CDR3 is built from 17 residues. Germline trimming cut 2 bases from V and 0 bases from J; bases unmatched to any gene: 7. The CDR3 protein is CASSELGQASSGNTIYF. The CDR3 DNA reads as TGTGCCAGCAGTGAACTCGGACAGGCGAGCTCTGGAAACACCATATATTTT.

The gene calls are TRBV11-2 and TRBJ2-2; D gene unclear. The V end was cut by 1 base, the J end by 0 bases, with 9 bases between. The CDR3 loop spans 16 amino acids. In germline, CDR1 is SGHAT, CDR2 FQNNGV. The CDR3 loop reads CASSLVSSANTGELFF. CDR3 DNA: TGTGCCAGCAGCTTAGTCTCGTCAGCGAACACCGGGGAGCTGTTTTTT.

In nucleotides, the CDR3 is TGTGCCAGCAGCCCTCCGACAGGGGACTATGGCTACACCTTC. Translated, it gives CASSPPTGDYGYTF. The chain couples TRBV5-5 to TRBJ1-2; TRBD1 matches at 8 bases. In germline, CDR1 is SGHKS, CDR2 YYEKEE (reference sequence). CDR3 length equals 14 residues. V lost 4 bases to trimming and J lost 3 bases; unmatched junction nucleotides: 5.

V and J are TRBV2 and TRBJ1-5, with 10 bases fitting TRBD1. The ends lost 6 bases at V and 1 base at J; junction bases unmatched: 3. Per the germline V gene, CDR1 is SNHLY and CDR2 is FYNNEI. The CDR3 is 15 residues long. The CDR3 nucleotides are TGTGCCAGCAGAACGGGACAGGGGAGCAATCAGCCCCAGCATTTT. Translation gives CASRTGQGSNQPQHF.

The rearrangement links TRBV30 to TRBJ1-5; TRBD1 aligns across 9 bases. Germline V gene data show CDR1 as GTSNPN and CDR2 as SVGIG (reference sequence). After removal of 3 bases from V and 3 bases from J, the junction contained 6 bases not matched to a gene. The CDR3 consists of 15 residues. The CDR3 spells CAWRGQGRINQPQHF. The CDR3 bases are TGTGCCTGGAGAGGACAGGGGCGTATCAATCAGCCCCAGCATTTT.

The V call is TRBV7-2, the J call TRBJ1-6, with 7 bases aligning to TRBD1. The germline gives CDR1 SGHTA, CDR2 FQGNSA. The junction had 21 bases not matched to a gene; V was cut back by 5 bases and J by 11 bases. The CDR3 totals 18 residues. The CDR3 DNA reads TGTGCCAGCAGCCTCCTTGGTAGGGGGCCCGCCTTAGCAGCACCCCTCCACTTT. Translation: CASSLLGRGPALAAPLHF.

This chain links TRBV5-1 with TRBJ2-1; 8 bases are shared with TRBD2. The germline V gene has CDR1 SGHRS and CDR2 YFSETQ. Trimming removed 4 bases from V and 6 bases from J; junction bases left unmatched: 15. This CDR3 has 17 amino acids. The CDR3 DNA reads TGCGCCAGCAGCCCTACGGCCGGGGGGGCCTATAGCAATGAGCAGTTCTTC. Protein sequence: CASSPTAGGAYSNEQFF.

The rearrangement uses TRBV9 and TRBJ1-4; D is possibly TRBD1 (5 bases). Germline CDR1 reads SGDLS; CDR2 reads YYNGEE. The CDR3 loop spans 16 amino acids. V lost 1 base to trimming and J lost 3 bases, with 13 bases between them. CDR3 nucleotides: TGTGCCAGCAGCGTAAACCCAGGGTTTGCTAATGAAAAACTGTTTTTT. Residues: CASSVNPGFANEKLFF. The complete variable domain, with remaining parts taken from reference TRBV9 and TRBJ1-4, reads DSGVTQTPKHLITATGQRVTLRCSPRSGDLSVYWYQQSLDQGLQFLIQYYNGEERAKGNILERFSAQQFPDLHSELNLSSLELGDSALYFCASSVNPGFANEKLFFGSGTQLSVL.

The chain has TRBV12-3 or TRBV12-4 and TRBJ1-6; no definite D call. V lost 7 bases to trimming and J lost 7 bases, with 11 bases between them. The CDR3 length is 13 residues. The CDR3 sequence: CASTLGENSPLHF. The DNA for the CDR3 is TGTGCCAGCACCCTCGGGGAAAATTCACCCCTCCACTTT.

V is TRBV6-5 and J is TRBJ2-1, with D maybe TRBD1 (6 bases). Trimming pared 2 bases from V and 9 bases from J, leaving 17 bases between. Germline V gene lookup returns CDR1 MNHEY and CDR2 SVGAGI. This CDR3 has 15 residues. In DNA form, the CDR3 reads TGTGCCAGCAGTTACGGGAGAAGTAGCAGGGGTGAGCAGTTCTTC. Amino acids: CASSYGRSSRGEQFF.

The chain uses TRBV19 and TRBJ1-5; 7 bases line up with TRBD1. This CDR3 comprises 16 residues. Unmatched junction bases numbered 7, after V lost 1 base and J lost 4 bases. The germline V gene has CDR1 LNHDA and CDR2 SQIVND (reference sequence). Here the CDR3 DNA reads TGTGCCAGTAGTATAGTGGACAGGAAAAGAAATCAGCCCCAGCATTTT. It specifies CASSIVDRKRNQPQHF.